Each of the 24 T cell receptor beta chains below was sequenced from the same sample in a study of cytomegalovirus exposure and HLA in healthy donors. Sequencing was performed with immunoSEQ multiplex PCR; in TCRdb, only in-frame clones are kept and a portion is missing. Among around 200,000 clones listed, 81% were seen once. Sequencing was performed on PBMCs. The source of these receptors is a woman between 25 and 40 years old in good health and CMV-seronegative.

This chain uses TRBV6-5 with TRBJ1-2; 8 bases agree with TRBD1. V was clipped by 6 bases and J by 4 bases; unmatched bases: 4. The CDR3 extends over 13 amino acids. The germline CDR1 and CDR2 sequences are MNHEY and SVGAGI. CDR3 region: CASRKGQAYGYTF. The DNA for the CDR3 is TGTGCCAGCAGAAAGGGACAGGCCTATGGCTACACCTTC.

This rearrangement joins TRBV28 to TRBJ2-5; D perhaps matches TRBD1 (5 bases). V was cut by 6 bases and J by 4 bases, with 12 bases left in between. CDR1 is MDHEN and CDR2 is SYDVKM in the germline V gene. There are 13 residues in the CDR3. The CDR3: CASRSTGIETQYF. The CDR3 DNA sequence: TGTGCCAGCAGATCAACAGGTATAGAGACCCAGTACTTC.

J is TRBJ1-3 and V is TRBV5-1; 7 bases are shared with TRBD1. With 3 bases clipped from V and 0 bases from J, the junction kept 3 bases outside the gene matches. Germline V gives CDR1 SGHRS, CDR2 YFSETQ. The CDR3 sequence is 15 residues long. As DNA, the CDR3 is TGCGCCAGCAGCTACAGGGGCTCCTCTGGAAACACCATATATTTT. Amino acids: CASSYRGSSGNTIYF.

A word on this clone: Additional DNA sequences in this sample encode the identical CDR3. The chain joins TRBV11-2 to TRBJ2-1, with 7 positions matching TRBD2. CDR1 and CDR2 from the germline V gene are SGHAT and FQNNGV. The CDR3 has 12 amino acids. V lost 3 bases, J lost 7 bases, and 0 bases stayed unmatched. DNA of the CDR3: TGTGCCAGCAGCTTCGGGGGGAATGAGCAGTTCTTC. Translating it yields CASSFGGNEQFF.

This chain uses TRBV5-1 with TRBJ2-5; D is undetermined. V was pared by 3 bases and J by 4 bases, with 7 bases between. The CDR3 consists of 12 residues. Looked up from germline, CDR1 is SGHRS and CDR2 is YFSETQ. The CDR3 coding sequence is TGCGCCAGCAGCTATTCTCGAGAGACCCAGTACTTC. Amino acid sequence: CASSYSRETQYF.

This clone came up once. The chain joins TRBV9 to TRBJ1-4; 10 bases are a match to TRBD1. Per germline, CDR1 SGDLS and CDR2 YYNGEE. The CDR3 covers 17 residues. The junction had 7 bases not matched to a gene; V was cut back by 3 bases and J by 2 bases. The CDR3 DNA reads TGTGCCAGCAGCGCACACCGGGACAGGGGTACTAATGAAAAACTGTTTTTT. Amino acid sequence: CASSAHRDRGTNEKLFF.

This rearrangement joins TRBV5-4 to TRBJ1-5; 7 nucleotides line up with TRBD1. Trimming took 0 bases from V and 0 from J; bases not matched to a gene: 3. This CDR3 has 16 residues. CDR1 SGHNT and CDR2 YYREEE come from the germline V gene (reference sequence). CDR3 protein: CASSLATGVSNQPQHF. For the CDR3, the DNA is TGTGCCAGCAGCTTGGCCACAGGGGTTAGCAATCAGCCCCAGCATTTT.

The rearrangement joins TRBV7-3 to TRBJ1-1; 8 bases map to TRBD1. The CDR3 runs to 15 residues. Germline loops: CDR1 SGHTA, CDR2 FQGTGA. The junction had 6 bases not matched to a gene; V was cut back by 5 bases and J by 1 base. The CDR3 is CASSPTTGANTEAFF. The CDR3 DNA is TGTGCCAGCAGCCCAACGACAGGGGCGAACACTGAAGCTTTCTTT.

This clone has only a few counts. This sequence joins TRBV27 and TRBJ1-6; D is ambiguous. In germline, CDR1 is MNHEY, CDR2 SMNVEV (reference sequence). The CDR3 is 13 amino acids. V dropped 7 bases and J dropped 5 bases, with 9 bases sitting between them. As DNA, the CDR3 is TGTGCCAGCACCGTATCTCATAATTCACCCCTCCACTTT. Amino acid sequence: CASTVSHNSPLHF.

The chain is built from TRBV6-6 and TRBJ1-5; D is ambiguous. The CDR3 runs 14 residues. Germline V lookup: CDR1 MNHNY, CDR2 SVGAGI (reference sequence). Trimming shortened V by 7 bases and J by 4 bases, and 14 bases separated the two germline ends. The CDR3 loop is CASIGGSGNQPQHF. CDR3 bases: TGTGCCAGCATAGGTGGCAGCGGTAATCAGCCCCAGCATTTT.

The chain has TRBV7-9 and TRBJ2-2; D uncertain. CDR3 size: 14 residues. V was trimmed by 1 base and J by 3 bases, leaving 6 bases between them. CDR1 and CDR2 from the germline V gene are SEHNR and FQNEAQ (reference sequence). CDR3 protein: CASSLGGHTGELFF. The CDR3 DNA sequence: TGTGCCAGCAGCTTAGGTGGGCACACCGGGGAGCTGTTTTTT.

The chain employs TRBV6-5 and TRBJ2-7, with no clear D. Germline V gives CDR1 MNHEY, CDR2 SVGAGI. The CDR3 length is 11 residues. Trimming pared 6 bases from V and 9 bases from J, leaving 12 bases between. CDR3 nucleotide sequence: TGTGCCAGCAGGGGCCCCCGGTCGCAGTACTTC. It encodes CASRGPRSQYF.

This clone was observed once. The chain has TRBV9 and TRBJ1-2, with D perhaps TRBD1 (6 bases). Trimming removed 7 bases at V and 4 bases at J, with 17 bases between. CDR1 is SGDLS and CDR2 is YYNGEE in the germline V gene. The CDR3 is made up of 14 amino acids. CDR3 sequence (DNA): TGTGCCAGCCGAGGGGACATAAATGGCTATGGCTACACCTTC. It yields the protein CASRGDINGYGYTF.

The chain couples TRBV5-1 to TRBJ1-4, with 7 bases matching TRBD1. The CDR3 sequence is 14 residues long. CDR1 and CDR2 from the germline V gene are SGHRS and YFSETQ. The V gene end was trimmed by 4 bases and the J gene end by 8 bases; junction bases not matched to a gene: 8. The CDR3 loop reads CASSVDRQGEKLFF. The CDR3 DNA reads TGCGCCAGCAGCGTGGACAGACAGGGCGAAAAACTGTTTTTT.

The V and J genes are TRBV30 and TRBJ1-4; 8 positions match TRBD1. CDR3 length: 16 residues. The V and J ends lost 1 base and 7 bases, in that order; junction bases with no gene match: 11. CDR1 and CDR2 from the germline V gene are GTSNPN and SVGIG (reference sequence). The chain's CDR3 is CAWSERQGWTGEKLFF. The CDR3, as DNA: TGTGCCTGGAGTGAAAGACAGGGGTGGACGGGTGAAAAACTGTTTTTT. Full variable domain (rest looked up from reference TRBV30 and TRBJ1-4): SQTIHQWPATLVQPVGSPLSLECTVEGTSNPNLYWYRQAAGRGLQLLFYSVGIGQISSEVPQNLSASRPQDRQFILSSKKLLLSDSGFYLCAWSERQGWTGEKLFFGSGTQLSVL.

The chain couples TRBV25-1 to TRBJ1-1; TRBD1 matches at 9 bases. The CDR3 sequence is 16 residues long. The J segment lost 5 bases and the V segment lost 4 bases, leaving 11 bases of the junction unmatched. Germline values: CDR1 MGHDK, CDR2 SYGVNS. The CDR3 DNA follows: TGTGCCAGCAGTGCACTACAGGGGGCGAGGGGGACTGAAGCTTTCTTT. This sequence encodes CASSALQGARGTEAFF.

This chain links TRBV30 with TRBJ1-1, with 7 positions matching TRBD1. The CDR3 has 14 amino acids. Germline-derived CDR1 and CDR2 are GTSNPN and SVGIG (reference sequence). The ends lost 3 bases at V and 3 bases at J; junction bases unmatched: 7. The CDR3 region is CAWRSTGLDTEAFF. In DNA form, the CDR3 reads TGTGCCTGGAGATCGACAGGGTTGGACACTGAAGCTTTCTTT.

The chain uses TRBV5-6 and TRBJ2-2, with 7 bases that match TRBD1. The trim removed 3 bases at V and 5 bases at J, leaving 7 bases unmatched. Germline CDR1 is SGHDT and CDR2 is YYEEEE. The CDR3 is made up of 15 amino acids. CDR3 DNA: TGTGCCAGCAGCTCTTGGACAGGCTTAACCGGGGAGCTGTTTTTT. Its protein is CASSSWTGLTGELFF.

This rearrangement joins TRBV7-6 to TRBJ2-2; maybe TRBD2 (6 bases). The CDR3 totals 15 residues. The V gene's germline CDR1 is SGHVS and CDR2 FNYEAQ. Deletions cut 2 bases from V and 5 bases from J, with 12 bases between. Written as DNA, the CDR3 is TGTGCCAGCAGCTTAAGAGGGGCGGGGACCGGGGAGCTGTTTTTT. Translating it yields CASSLRGAGTGELFF. Full variable domain (remainder filled in from reference TRBV7-6 and TRBJ2-2): GAGVSQSPRYKVTKRGQDVALRCDPISGHVSLYWYRQALGQGPEFLTYFNYEAQQDKSGLPNDRFSAERPEGSISTLTIQRTEQRDSAMYRCASSLRGAGTGELFFGEGSRLTVL.

The chain joins TRBV28 to TRBJ1-2; D may be TRBD1 (6 bases). This CDR3 contains 12 residues. The germline gives CDR1 MDHEN, CDR2 SYDVKM. V dropped 9 bases and J dropped 4 bases, with 12 bases sitting between them. The CDR3 here is CASTDRIYGYTF. CDR3 nucleotide sequence: TGTGCCAGTACCGACAGGATCTATGGCTACACCTTC.

The J gene is TRBJ2-3, the V gene TRBV7-2; D unresolved. This CDR3 spans 13 amino acids. Trimming pared 1 base from V and 5 bases from J, leaving 7 bases between. Looked up from germline, CDR1 is SGHTA and CDR2 is FQGNSA. CDR3 DNA sequence: TGTGCCAGCAGCTTAGGACTCGGAGATACGCAGTATTTT. Translated: CASSLGLGDTQYF.

V usage is TRBV30 and J usage is TRBJ1-1, with a weak D call TRBD1 (5 bases). Germline V gene lookup returns CDR1 GTSNPN and CDR2 SVGIG (reference sequence). The V end was cut by 6 bases, the J end by 2 bases, with 13 bases between. CDR3 length: 13 amino acids. The CDR3 protein is CACKGQVNTEAFF. The CDR3 DNA sequence: TGTGCCTGCAAGGGGCAGGTTAACACTGAAGCTTTCTTT.

The rearrangement links TRBV9 to TRBJ2-1; 16 bases line up with TRBD2. The junction had 5 bases not matched to a gene; V was cut back by 5 bases and J by 9 bases. The CDR3 extends over 15 amino acids. Germline lookup yields CDR1 SGDLS and CDR2 YYNGEE. CDR3 in amino acids: CASSGTSGGALEQFF. The CDR3 DNA is TGTGCCAGCAGTGGGACTAGCGGGGGGGCCCTTGAGCAGTTCTTC.

The V gene is TRBV6-1, the J gene TRBJ2-1; possible D gene TRBD1, 5 bases. V lost 7 bases to trimming and J lost 4 bases, with 14 bases between them. Per germline, CDR1 MNHNS and CDR2 SASEGT. The CDR3 sequence is 14 residues long. CDR3 region: CASKGSLGYNEQFF. DNA of the CDR3: TGTGCCAGCAAGGGGTCTTTAGGGTACAATGAGCAGTTCTTC.